This T cell receptor (beta chain) was identified during a study of siplizumab effects on memory and regulatory T cells. The study, taken as a whole, reports: Naive T cell populations appeared to exhibit greater diversity than memory cells and appeared to be major alloresponse contributors. In controls, approximately 28% of mappable alloreactive CD4+ clones were Treg-derived on average, versus 68.8% with siplizumab. Proliferating siplizumab-cultured Tregs lacked confirmed suppressive function. A minor fraction of alloreactive clones, and no more, mapped to unstimulated subsets.

The V end lost 1 base, the J end lost 7 bases, and 11 bases lay between the germline ends. The CDR3 totals 14 residues. CDR1 is MGHRA and CDR2 is YSYEKL in the germline V gene. Remarks on this clone: What it recognizes is unknown.

Assay used: immunoSEQ multiplex PCR; TCRdb lists only in-frame clones, some missing. The data contain around 26,000 clones, 80% to 90% of them singletons. The receptor was isolated from a human donor in good health. This chain uses TRBV4-1 with TRBJ2-1; a possible D gene is TRBD2 (5 bases). The sample was memory CD4+ T cells sorted from blood. This CDR3 reads CASSQVFRTNEQFF. The CDR3 region has the DNA TGCGCCAGCAGCCAAGTCTTCCGGACTAATGAGCAGTTCTTC.